The T cell receptor (beta chain) under discussion was sequenced for a study of blood T cell repertoires in COVID-19. The sample holds one count of this clone. The assay was immunoSEQ multiplex PCR, and TCRdb's table has in-frame clones only and misses some. The repertoire holds 110,000 to 150,000 clones, with about four fifths as singletons. Germline lookup yields CDR1 SGHDT and CDR2 YYEEEE. The V segment lost 4 bases and the J segment 4 bases; nucleotides outside the gene matches: 8. CDR3 length: 16 residues. The sample was peripheral blood. The J gene is TRBJ2-2, the V gene TRBV5-6, with 9 bases matching TRBD1. The receptor comes from a human donor in a cohort sampled during active COVID-19. CDR3 protein: CASSLSGTGSTGELFF. As DNA, the CDR3 is TGTGCCAGCAGCCTTTCCGGGACAGGGTCCACCGGGGAGCTGTTTTTT. The whole variable domain, remainder taken from reference TRBV5-6 and TRBJ2-2, is DAGVTQSPTHLIKTRGQQVTLRCSPKSGHDTVSWYQQALGQGPQFIFQYYEEEERQRGNFPDRFSGHQFPNYSSELNVNALLLGDSALYLCASSLSGTGSTGELFFGEGSRLTVL.